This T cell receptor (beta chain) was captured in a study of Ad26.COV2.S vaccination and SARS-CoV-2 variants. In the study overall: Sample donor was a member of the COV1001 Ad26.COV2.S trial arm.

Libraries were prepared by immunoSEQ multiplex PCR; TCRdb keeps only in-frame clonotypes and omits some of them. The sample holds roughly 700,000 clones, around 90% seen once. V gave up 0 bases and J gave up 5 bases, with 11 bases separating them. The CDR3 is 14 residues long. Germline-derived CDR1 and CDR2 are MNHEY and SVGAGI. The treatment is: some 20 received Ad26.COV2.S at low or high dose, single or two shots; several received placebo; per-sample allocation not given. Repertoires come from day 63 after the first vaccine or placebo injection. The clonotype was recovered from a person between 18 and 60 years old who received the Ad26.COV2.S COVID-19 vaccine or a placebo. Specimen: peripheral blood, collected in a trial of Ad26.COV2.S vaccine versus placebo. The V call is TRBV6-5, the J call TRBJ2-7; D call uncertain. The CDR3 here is CASSYSRRTNEQYF. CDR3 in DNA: TGTGCCAGCAGTTACTCTCGGAGAACCAACGAGCAGTACTTC.